Following are 21 T cell receptor beta chains from one sample sequenced in a study of T-cell reconstitution after alpha-beta-depleted transplantation in children. Using unique molecular identifiers, the investigators prepared the TCRbeta library. TCRdb reprocessed the PCR reads with MiXCR, giving one entry per CDR3 protein. Altogether over 200,000 distinct CDR3 sequences are present, around 9.9% being singletons, with the ten largest covering approximately 30%. The sequencing used PBMCs, collected before TCRalphabeta/CD19-depleted stem cell transplant. The receptors were gathered from a child less than two years old with acute myeloid leukemia, due to receive a stem cell transplant.

This clonotype has at least ten counts. The chain links TRBV5-1 to TRBJ1-1, with unresolved D. Germline V gene lookup returns CDR1 SGHRS and CDR2 YFSETQ. This CDR3 has 14 residues. Trimming left V 1 base short and J 6 bases short, with 13 bases between. Here the CDR3 reads CASSLRNLRSEAFF. The CDR3 DNA follows: TGCGCCAGCAGCTTGCGGAACCTTCGCTCTGAAGCTTTCTTT.

The chain couples TRBV12-3 or TRBV12-4 to TRBJ1-2, with TRBD1 matching over 9 bases. This CDR3 has 13 residues. Losses at the gene ends were 8 bases for V and 6 bases for J; bases not matched to a gene: 7. The CDR3 DNA sequence: TGTGCCAGCGTCCCGACAGGGGGAAATGGCTACACCTTC. Its translation is CASVPTGGNGYTF.

This clonotype has a count of ten or more. V and J are TRBV7-3 and TRBJ2-1, with TRBD2 matching 8 bases. Germline V gene lookup returns CDR1 SGHTA and CDR2 FQGTGA. There are 15 residues in the CDR3. J gave up 6 bases and V 6 bases, and 10 bases lay outside the gene matches. The CDR3 nucleotides read TGTGCCAGCAGTCGTTGGAGCGGGAGCAGCAATGAGCAGTTCTTC. Translating it yields CASSRWSGSSNEQFF. The full variable domain, its missing parts supplied by reference TRBV7-3 and TRBJ2-1, is GAGVSQTPSNKVTEKGKYVELRCDPISGHTALYWYRQSLGQGPEFLIYFQGTGAADDSGLPNDRFFAVRPEGSVSTLKIQRTERGDSAVYLCASSRWSGSSNEQFFGPGTRLTVL.

This clonotype was observed at least ten times. The CDR3 nucleotides are TGCGCCAGCAGCCTAGGGACCTACTATGGCTACACCTTC. It yields the protein CASSLGTYYGYTF. The rearrangement links TRBV4-1 to TRBJ1-2, with D perhaps matching TRBD1 (5 bases). The CDR3 has 13 amino acids. V lost 4 bases, J lost 3 bases, and 9 bases lay in between. CDR1 and CDR2 from the germline V gene are MGHRA and YSYEKL.

This clonotype was picked up many times. The chain has TRBV9 and TRBJ1-1; possibly TRBD1 for D (5 bases). CDR3 length equals 14 residues. V lost 2 bases, J lost 2 bases, and 10 bases lay in between. The germline CDR1 and CDR2 sequences are SGDLS and YYNGEE. The CDR3 DNA is TGTGCCAGCAGCGTCAGGGCGGTAAACACTGAAGCTTTCTTT. Amino acid sequence: CASSVRAVNTEAFF.

This clonotype was seen ten or more times. The chain joins TRBV20-1 to TRBJ1-1, with 8 bases identical to TRBD1. CDR1 DFQATT and CDR2 SNEGSKA come from the germline V gene (reference sequence). This CDR3 comprises 14 residues. DNA of the CDR3: TGCGGGGGTCGACAGGGGCGAGGGGGGACTGAAGCTTTCTTT. Its protein is CGGRQGRGGTEAFF.

Ten or more counts support this clonotype. DNA for the CDR3: TGTGCCAGCAGCTTTTTAGCGGGAGGGCCCCCCTACAATGAGCAGTTCTTC. It specifies CASSFLAGGPPYNEQFF. The chain couples TRBV7-9 to TRBJ2-1, with 11 bases identical to TRBD2. Germline V CDR1 and CDR2: SEHNR, FQNEAQ (reference sequence). V was pared by 3 bases and J by 2 bases, with 6 bases of the junction left unmatched. CDR3 length: 17 amino acids.

This clonotype was counted at least ten times. The V and J genes are TRBV14 and TRBJ2-1, with D uncertain. V lost 5 bases, J lost 0 bases, and 11 bases lay in between. Germline assignment: CDR1 SGHDN and CDR2 FVKESK. This CDR3 is built from 15 residues. This CDR3 is CASSSSTSSYNEQFF. CDR3 bases: TGTGCCAGCAGCTCGAGCACCAGCTCCTACAATGAGCAGTTCTTC. Complete variable domain (other parts from reference TRBV14 and TRBJ2-1): EAGVTQFPSHSVIEKGQTVTLRCDPISGHDNLYWYRRVMGKEIKFLLHFVKESKQDESGMPNNRFLAERTGGTYSTLKVQPAELEDSGVYFCASSSSTSSYNEQFFGPGTRLTVL.

This clonotype was seen many times. The rearrangement joins TRBV10-3 to TRBJ2-1; TRBD2 aligns across 12 bases. Trimming removed 3 bases from V and 2 bases from J; junction bases left unmatched: 5. CDR1 and CDR2 from the germline V gene are ENHRY and SYGVKD. This CDR3 comprises 17 residues. CDR3 amino acids: CAISDETSGSPYNEQFF. CDR3 nucleotide sequence: TGTGCCATCAGTGATGAGACTAGCGGGAGCCCCTACAATGAGCAGTTCTTC.

Regarding this clonotype: This may be a read error, as it is one base from a much larger clone. The chain links TRBV7-2 to TRBJ2-3, with D unclear. This CDR3 contains 12 residues. The germline V gene encodes CDR1 SGHTA and CDR2 FQGNSA. This CDR3 reads CASTNPSDMQYF. CDR3 coding DNA: TGTGCCAGCACGAACCCGTCGGATATGCAGTATTTT.

As to this clonotype: This may come from a read error, since a much larger clone is one base off. The genes are TRBV14 and TRBJ2-1, with D possibly matching TRBD2 (6 bases). Trimming pared 4 bases from V and 8 bases from J, leaving 18 bases between. Germline V gene lookup returns CDR1 SGHDN and CDR2 FVKESK. CDR3 length: 15 amino acids. The CDR3: CASSPGLTGAHEQFF. The CDR3, as DNA: TGTGCCAGCAGCCCCGGACTAACGGGAGCCCATGAGCAGTTCTTC.

As to this clonotype: Given a much more abundant clone one base away, this may be a read error. This chain links TRBV19 with TRBJ1-4; no firm D call. This CDR3 contains 12 residues. Germline V gene data show CDR1 as LNHDA and CDR2 as SQIVND (reference sequence). CDR3 sequence: CASSIQDGKLLF. For the CDR3, the DNA is TGTGCCAGTAGTATACAAGACGGAAAACTGCTTTTT.

This clonotype was picked up many times. The CDR3 DNA is TGTGCCAGCAGCTTAGAAGGCCCGAATTCACCCCTCCACTTT. Its translation: CASSLEGPNSPLHF. The J gene is TRBJ1-6, the V gene TRBV7-8; D is uncertain. The V end lost 1 base, the J end lost 7 bases, and 8 bases lay between the germline ends. Germline assignment: CDR1 SGHVS and CDR2 FQNEAQ. There are 14 residues in the CDR3.

This clonotype was recorded many times. The chain has TRBV5-1 and TRBJ2-1, with 11 bases matching TRBD1. Trimming took 5 bases from V and 6 from J; bases not matched to a gene: 7. In germline, CDR1 is SGHRS, CDR2 YFSETQ. The CDR3 is made up of 15 amino acids. The CDR3, as DNA: TGCGCCAGCAGTTTCCCGGGACAGGGGGGCAATGAGCAGTTCTTC. It is translated as CASSFPGQGGNEQFF.

This chain uses TRBV9 with TRBJ2-3; D remains ambiguous. Per the germline V gene, CDR1 is SGDLS and CDR2 is YYNGEE. Trimming removed 4 bases from V and 1 base from J, with 13 bases in between. This CDR3 spans 15 amino acids. The CDR3 nucleotides are TGTGCCAGCAGCCGCTCAACACAAGGCACAGATACGCAGTATTTT. This codes for CASSRSTQGTDTQYF.

This clonotype was seen at least ten times. The chain carries TRBV20-1 and TRBJ2-7; D not resolved. The V and J ends lost 8 bases and 3 bases respectively, with 17 bases between them. The CDR3 covers 13 residues. Looked up from germline, CDR1 is DFQATT and CDR2 is SNEGSKA (reference sequence). The CDR3, as DNA: TGCAGTCCCGACACGAATTCCAACTACGAGCAGTACTTC. This sequence encodes CSPDTNSNYEQYF.

This clonotype came up many times. This rearrangement joins TRBV12-3 or TRBV12-4 to TRBJ2-5; D is unresolved. The CDR3 spans 14 residues. V lost 2 bases, J lost 2 bases, and 9 bases lay in between. For the CDR3, the DNA is TGTGCCAGCAGTTTACCCGAGCGTCAAGAGACCCAGTACTTC. Translating it yields CASSLPERQETQYF.

This clonotype was counted many times. V usage is TRBV7-2 and J usage is TRBJ2-3, with TRBD2 matching over 12 bases. CDR3 size: 13 residues. Germline assignment: CDR1 SGHTA and CDR2 FQGNSA. Trimming cost V 5 bases and J 10 bases; bases outside gene matches: 4. The CDR3 protein is CASSPTSGRPQYF. In DNA form, the CDR3 reads TGTGCCAGCAGCCCGACTAGCGGGAGACCGCAGTATTTT.

This clonotype was counted once. Mismatch with germline at one junction end may stem from a read error. V usage is TRBV11-2 and J usage is TRBJ2-2, with D possibly called TRBD1 or TRBD2 (6 bases each). Germline V gives CDR1 SGHAT, CDR2 FQNNGV. CDR3 length equals 16 residues. CDR3 sequence reads: CASSSRGQLNTGGLFF. In DNA, the CDR3 is TGTGCCAGCAGCTCTCGGGGGCAGCTAAACACCGGGGGGCTGTTTTTT.

The sample holds one count of this clonotype. The V call is TRBV11-2, the J call TRBJ2-1; 12 bases agree with TRBD2. V lost 4 bases, J lost 4 bases, and 5 bases stayed unmatched. Germline V gene lookup returns CDR1 SGHAT and CDR2 FQNNGV. The CDR3 runs to 16 residues. The CDR3 region is CASSSGLAGLYNEQFF. The DNA for the CDR3 is TGTGCCAGCAGCTCCGGACTAGCGGGACTATACAATGAGCAGTTCTTC.

There are a few counts of this clonotype. This chain joins TRBV6-5 and TRBJ2-7, with D perhaps assigned TRBD1 or TRBD2 (5 bases each). This CDR3 has 15 amino acids. The germline V gene has CDR1 MNHEY and CDR2 SVGAGI. The V gene lost 2 bases and the J gene lost 3 bases, with 14 bases spanning the gap. The CDR3 reads CASSYTSRGDYEQYF. DNA of the CDR3: TGTGCCAGCAGTTACACCTCTCGAGGGGACTACGAGCAGTACTTC.